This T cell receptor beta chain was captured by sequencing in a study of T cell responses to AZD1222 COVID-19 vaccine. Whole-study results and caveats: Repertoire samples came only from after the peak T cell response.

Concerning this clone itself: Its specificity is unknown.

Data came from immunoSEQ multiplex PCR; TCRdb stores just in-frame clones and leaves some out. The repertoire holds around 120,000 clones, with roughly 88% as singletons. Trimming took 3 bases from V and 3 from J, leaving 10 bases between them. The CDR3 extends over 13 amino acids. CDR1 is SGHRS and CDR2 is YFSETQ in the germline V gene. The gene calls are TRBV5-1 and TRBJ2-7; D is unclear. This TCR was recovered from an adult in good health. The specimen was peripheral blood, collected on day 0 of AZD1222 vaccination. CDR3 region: CASSYLLDYEQYF. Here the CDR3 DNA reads TGCGCCAGCAGCTACCTCCTTGACTACGAGCAGTACTTC.